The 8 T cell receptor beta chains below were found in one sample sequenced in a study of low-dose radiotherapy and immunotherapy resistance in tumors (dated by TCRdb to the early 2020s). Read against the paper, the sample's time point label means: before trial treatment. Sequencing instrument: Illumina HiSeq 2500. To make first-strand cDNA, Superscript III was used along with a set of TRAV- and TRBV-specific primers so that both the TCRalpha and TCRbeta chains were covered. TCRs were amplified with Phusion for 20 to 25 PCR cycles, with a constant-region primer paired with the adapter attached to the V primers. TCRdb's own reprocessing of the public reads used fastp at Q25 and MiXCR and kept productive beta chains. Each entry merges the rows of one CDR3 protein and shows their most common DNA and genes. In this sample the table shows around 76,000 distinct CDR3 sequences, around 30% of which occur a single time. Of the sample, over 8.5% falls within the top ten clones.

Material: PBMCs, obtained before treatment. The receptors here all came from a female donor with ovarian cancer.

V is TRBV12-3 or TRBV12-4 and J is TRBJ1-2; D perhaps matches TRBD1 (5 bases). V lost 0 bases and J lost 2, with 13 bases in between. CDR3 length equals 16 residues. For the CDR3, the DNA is TGTGCCAGCAGTTTAGCACCAGGCGGGGGGAACTATGGCTACACCTTC. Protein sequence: CASSLAPGGGNYGYTF.

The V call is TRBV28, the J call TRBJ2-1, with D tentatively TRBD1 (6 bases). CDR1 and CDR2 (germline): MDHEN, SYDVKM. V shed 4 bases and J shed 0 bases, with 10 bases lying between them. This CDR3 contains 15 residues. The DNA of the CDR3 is TGTGCCAGCAGTTCGACAGGTATCTCCTACAATGAGCAGTTCTTC. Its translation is CASSSTGISYNEQFF.

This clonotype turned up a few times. The CDR3 loop reads CASGGTEEHEQYF. For the CDR3, the DNA is TGTGCCAGCGGCGGGACAGAAGAGCACGAGCAGTACTTC. This chain connects TRBV2 to TRBJ2-7; a possible D gene is TRBD1 (7 bases). The CDR3 has 13 amino acids. Between the trimmed V and J ends, which lost 8 bases and 5 bases, there was a span of 16 bases. Germline CDR1 reads SNHLY; CDR2 reads FYNNEI.

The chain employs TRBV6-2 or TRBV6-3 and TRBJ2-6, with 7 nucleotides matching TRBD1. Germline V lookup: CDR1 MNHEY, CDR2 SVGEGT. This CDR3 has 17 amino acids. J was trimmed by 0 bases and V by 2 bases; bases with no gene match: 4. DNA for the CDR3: TGTGCCAGCAGTTACGGACAGGTCGACTCTGGGGCCAACGTCCTGACTTTC. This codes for CASSYGQVDSGANVLTF.

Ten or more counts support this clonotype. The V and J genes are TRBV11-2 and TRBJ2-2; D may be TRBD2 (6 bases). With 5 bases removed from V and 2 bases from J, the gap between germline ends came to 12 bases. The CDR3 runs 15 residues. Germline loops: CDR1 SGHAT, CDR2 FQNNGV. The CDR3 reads CASSVLGGNTGELFF. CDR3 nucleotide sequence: TGTGCCAGCAGCGTACTCGGGGGTAACACCGGGGAGCTGTTTTTT.

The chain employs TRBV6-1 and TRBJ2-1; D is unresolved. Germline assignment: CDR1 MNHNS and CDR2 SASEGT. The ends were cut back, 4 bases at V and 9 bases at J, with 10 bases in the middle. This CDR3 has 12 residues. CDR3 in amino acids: CASSGSRSEQFF. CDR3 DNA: TGTGCCAGCAGTGGCAGTCGTAGTGAGCAGTTCTTC.

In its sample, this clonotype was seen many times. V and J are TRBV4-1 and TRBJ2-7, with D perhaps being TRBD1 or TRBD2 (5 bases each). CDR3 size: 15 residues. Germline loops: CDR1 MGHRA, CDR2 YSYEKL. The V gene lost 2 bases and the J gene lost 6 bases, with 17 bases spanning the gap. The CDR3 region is CASSQRGPGWSEQYF. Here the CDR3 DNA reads TGCGCCAGCAGCCAACGGGGACCTGGGTGGAGCGAGCAGTACTTC.

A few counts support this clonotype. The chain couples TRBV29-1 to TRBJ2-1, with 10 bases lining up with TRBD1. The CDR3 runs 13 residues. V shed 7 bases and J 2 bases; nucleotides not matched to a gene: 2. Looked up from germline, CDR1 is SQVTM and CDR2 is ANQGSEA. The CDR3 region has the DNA TGCAGCGCCGGGACAGGGGCCTACAATGAGCAGTTCTTC. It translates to CSAGTGAYNEQFF.